These T cell receptor beta chains were read from a single sample in a study of blood T cell repertoires in COVID-19. The data were produced by immunoSEQ multiplex PCR, yet TCRdb's version contains in-frame clones alone and is incomplete. The sample includes approximately 220,000 clones, about four fifths seen only once; the top ten take 1.3%. The source material was PBMCs or T cells enriched from blood (not recorded which). Source of these receptors: a woman between 40 and 55 years old with acute COVID-19. The CDR3 runs from the conserved cysteine through the conserved F or W. D genes are given only for firm matches. Not all rows give a size; the values are once, few, many and, for expanded clones, a class.

d_gene,abundance,v_gene,j_gene,CDR3aa,CDR3nt
-,-,TRBV4-2,TRBJ1-1,CASSDGNPGTEAFF,TGTGCCAGCAGTGATGGAAACCCGGGGACTGAAGCTTTCTTT
-,-,TRBV27,TRBJ2-2,CASSFSNTGELFF,TGTGCCAGCAGTTTTTCAAACACCGGGGAGCTGTTTTTT
TRBD1,-,TRBV3-1/TRBV3-2,TRBJ1-3,CASSQTDRGNTIYF,TGTGCCAGCAGCCAGACGGACAGGGGAAACACCATATATTTT
-,-,TRBV3-1/TRBV3-2,TRBJ2-1,CASSLVGLLDEQFF,TGTGCCAGCAGCCTAGTGGGGCTGTTGGATGAGCAGTTCTTC
TRBD1,few,TRBV7-2,TRBJ1-2,CASSHPDRGRGYGYTF,TGTGCCAGCAGCCACCCGGACAGGGGGAGAGGGTATGGCTACACCTTC
TRBD1,-,TRBV10-3,TRBJ1-1,CAIRDGQGRGKDAFF,TGTGCCATCAGGGATGGACAGGGGAGAGGGAAGGACGCTTTCTTT
-,-,TRBV2,TRBJ2-7,CASSVSYEQYF,TGTGCCAGCAGTGTTAGCTACGAGCAGTACTTC
TRBD1,once,TRBV19,TRBJ1-1,CASSIFGQGALGTEAFF,TGTGCCAGTAGTATATTTGGACAGGGGGCCTTGGGCACTGAAGCTTTCTTT
-,-,TRBV25-1,TRBJ2-7,CASSEGQGSYEQYF,TGTGCCAGCAGTGAAGGGCAGGGGAGCTACGAGCAGTACTTC
TRBD1,-,TRBV5-1,TRBJ1-2,CASSDGFRTGGNYGYTF,TGCGCCAGCAGCGATGGGTTTAGGACAGGGGGAAACTATGGCTACACCTTC
-,-,TRBV28,TRBJ1-1,CASSSGTPNTEAFF,TGTGCCAGCAGCTCCGGGACACCGAACACTGAAGCTTTCTTT
-,few,TRBV27,TRBJ1-6,CASSPVGGNSPLHF,TGTGCCAGCAGCCCTGTGGGGGGTAATTCACCCCTCCACTTT
-,-,TRBV6-1,TRBJ2-3,CASSEGGSPTLTDTQYF,TGTGCCAGCAGTGAAGGCGGCAGCCCGACCCTCACAGATACGCAGTATTTT
-,-,TRBV11-2,TRBJ1-1,CASRRSPAERTEAFF,TGTGCCAGCAGGCGAAGTCCGGCGGAGCGGACTGAAGCTTTCTTT
-,-,TRBV29-1,TRBJ1-2,CSVSGVGGYTF,TGCAGCGTTTCCGGGGTAGGAGGCTACACCTTC
-,-,TRBV7-9,TRBJ2-7,CASSRQTGLGEQYF,TGTGCCAGCAGCCGACAAACAGGGTTGGGCGAGCAGTACTTC
TRBD2,-,TRBV30,TRBJ2-3,CAWSPLWTSGKIKDTQYF,TGTGCCTGGAGCCCACTGTGGACTAGCGGGAAAATAAAAGATACGCAGTATTTT
-,-,TRBV7-9,TRBJ2-5,CASSLTGMYQETQYF,TGTGCCAGCAGCTTAACAGGGATGTACCAAGAGACCCAGTACTTC
-,once,TRBV7-2,TRBJ1-1,CASSLYPTEAFF,TGTGCCAGCAGCCTATACCCTACTGAAGCTTTCTTT
TRBD2,-,TRBV14,TRBJ2-3,CASSQWTSGGMDTQYF,TGTGCCAGCAGCCAATGGACTAGCGGGGGGATGGATACGCAGTATTTT
-,-,TRBV15,TRBJ1-5,CGALRGVGNQPQHF,TGTGGGGCTCTCAGGGGAGTAGGCAATCAGCCCCAGCATTTT
TRBD2,-,TRBV6-4,TRBJ2-1,CASSVLAGGLNEQFF,TGTGCCAGCAGTGTACTAGCGGGGGGTTTAAATGAGCAGTTCTTC
TRBD2,-,TRBV7-9,TRBJ2-5,CASSLSSGKGETQYF,TGTGCCAGCAGCTTAAGTAGCGGGAAGGGAGAGACCCAGTACTTC
-,-,TRBV12-5,TRBJ1-6,CASGLVPTGHSPLHF,TGTGCTAGTGGTTTGGTCCCCACAGGGCATTCACCCCTCCACTTT
-,-,TRBV6-5,TRBJ2-1,CASSYSTSPHNEQFF,TGTGCCAGCAGTTACTCGACTTCCCCCCACAATGAGCAGTTCTTC
-,-,TRBV11-2,TRBJ2-1,CASSPHPRVNEQFF,TGTGCCAGCAGCCCCCACCCCAGGGTCAATGAGCAGTTCTTC
TRBD1,-,TRBV5-4,TRBJ1-1,CASSSEGTGRTEAFF,TGTGCCAGCAGCTCGGAGGGGACAGGACGGACTGAAGCTTTCTTT
-,-,TRBV19,TRBJ1-2,CASTPTKGTNYGYTF,TGTGCCAGTACCCCGACCAAGGGGACTAACTATGGCTACACCTTC
TRBD1,-,TRBV6-2/TRBV6-3,TRBJ1-3,CASSSKFRDRGSGNTIYF,TGTGCCAGCAGTTCCAAATTCCGGGACAGGGGCTCTGGAAACACCATATATTTT
-,many,TRBV5-4,TRBJ2-7,CASSLEGGDYEQYF,TGTGCCAGCAGCTTGGAGGGCGGGGACTACGAGCAGTACTTC
-,-,TRBV28,TRBJ1-5,CASNRVDNQPQHF,TGTGCCAGCAACAGGGTGGACAATCAGCCCCAGCATTTT
TRBD1,-,TRBV5-1,TRBJ2-7,CASSLPGQGYEQYF,TGCGCCAGCAGCTTACCGGGACAGGGTTACGAGCAGTACTTC
-,-,TRBV4-2,TRBJ1-1,CASSRDAGRATEAFF,TGTGCCAGCAGCAGAGACGCGGGGCGGGCCACTGAAGCTTTCTTT
-,-,TRBV18,TRBJ1-2,CASSLDTAYGYTF,TGTGCCAGCTCACTAGACACGGCCTATGGCTACACCTTC
-,few,TRBV29-1,TRBJ1-2,CSVEDQEGYGYTF,TGCAGCGTTGAAGACCAGGAAGGCTATGGCTACACCTTC
TRBD1,many,TRBV2,TRBJ2-7,CASRRAPGQGGFSDF,TGTGCCAGCAGGAGGGCCCCGGGACAGGGGGGTTTTTCAGACTTC
-,-,TRBV10-3,TRBJ1-3,CAIRISGVRNTIYF,TGTGCCATCAGGATCTCCGGGGTCAGGAACACCATATATTTT
-,-,TRBV21-1,TRBJ1-5,CARRDRDQPQHF,TGTGCCCGCCGGGACAGGGACCAGCCCCAGCATTTT
TRBD2,-,TRBV9,TRBJ2-7,CASSVDPSGSYEQYF,TGTGCCAGCAGCGTAGACCCTAGCGGCTCCTACGAGCAGTACTTC
-,large,TRBV28,TRBJ2-7,CASSGYSGSYEQYF,TGTGCCAGCAGTGGCTATAGCGGATCCTACGAGCAGTACTTC
TRBD2,-,TRBV2,TRBJ2-2,CASTRTSGPGELFF,TGTGCCAGCACACGGACTAGCGGGCCCGGGGAGCTGTTTTTT